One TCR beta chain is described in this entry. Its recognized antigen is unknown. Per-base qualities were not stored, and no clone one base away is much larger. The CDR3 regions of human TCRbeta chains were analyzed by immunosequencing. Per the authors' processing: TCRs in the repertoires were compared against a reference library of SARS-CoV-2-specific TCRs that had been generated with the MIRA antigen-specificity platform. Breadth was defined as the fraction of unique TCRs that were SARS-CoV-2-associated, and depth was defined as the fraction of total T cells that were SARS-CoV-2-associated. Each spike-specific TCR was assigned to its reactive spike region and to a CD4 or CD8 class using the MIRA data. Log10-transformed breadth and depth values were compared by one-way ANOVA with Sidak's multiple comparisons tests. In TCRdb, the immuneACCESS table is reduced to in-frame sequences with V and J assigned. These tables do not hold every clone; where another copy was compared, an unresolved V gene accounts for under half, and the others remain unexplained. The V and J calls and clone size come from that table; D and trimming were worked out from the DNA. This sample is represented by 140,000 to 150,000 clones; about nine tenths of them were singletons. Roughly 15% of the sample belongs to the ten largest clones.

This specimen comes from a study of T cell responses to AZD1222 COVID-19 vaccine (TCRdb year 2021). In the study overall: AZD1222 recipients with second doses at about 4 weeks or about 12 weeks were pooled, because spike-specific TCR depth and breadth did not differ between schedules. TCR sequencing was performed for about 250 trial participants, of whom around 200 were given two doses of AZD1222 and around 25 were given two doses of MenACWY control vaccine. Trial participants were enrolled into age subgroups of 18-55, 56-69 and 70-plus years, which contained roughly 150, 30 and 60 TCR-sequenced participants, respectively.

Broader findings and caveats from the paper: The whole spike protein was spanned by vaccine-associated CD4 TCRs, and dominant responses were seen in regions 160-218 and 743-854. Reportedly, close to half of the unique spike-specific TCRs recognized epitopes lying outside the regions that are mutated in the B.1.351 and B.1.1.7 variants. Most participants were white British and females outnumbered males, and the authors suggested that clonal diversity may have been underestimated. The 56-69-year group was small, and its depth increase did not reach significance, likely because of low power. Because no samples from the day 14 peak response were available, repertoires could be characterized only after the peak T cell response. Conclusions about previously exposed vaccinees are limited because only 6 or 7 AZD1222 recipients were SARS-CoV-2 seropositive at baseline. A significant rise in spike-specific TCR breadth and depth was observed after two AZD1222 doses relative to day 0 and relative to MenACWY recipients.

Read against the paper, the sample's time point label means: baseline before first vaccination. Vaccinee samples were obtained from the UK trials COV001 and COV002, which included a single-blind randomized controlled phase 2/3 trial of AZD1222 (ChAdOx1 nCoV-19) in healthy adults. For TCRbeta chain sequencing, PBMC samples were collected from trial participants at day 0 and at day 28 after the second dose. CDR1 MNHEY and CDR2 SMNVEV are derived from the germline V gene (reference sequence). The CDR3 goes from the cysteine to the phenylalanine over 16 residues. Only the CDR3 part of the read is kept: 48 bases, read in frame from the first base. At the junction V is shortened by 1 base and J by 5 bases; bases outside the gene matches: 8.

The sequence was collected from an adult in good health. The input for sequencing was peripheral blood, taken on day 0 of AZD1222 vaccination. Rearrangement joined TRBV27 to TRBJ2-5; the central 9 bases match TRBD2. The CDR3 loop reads CASSLYRGGAQETQYF. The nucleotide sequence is TGTGCCAGCAGTTTATATCGCGGGGGGGCCCAGGAGACCCAGTACTTC.